This T cell receptor (beta chain) comes out of a study of cytomegalovirus exposure and HLA in healthy donors. Study-wide points: TCR beta chain V- and J-gene trimming was linked, in a later analysis, to a missense variant in DCLRE1C. In vitro confirmation showed a few CMV-associated chains to be CMV antigen specific. The classifier, whose performance was assessed in both the original and validation cohorts, reportedly diagnosed cytomegalovirus status with high specificity and sensitivity.

This CDR3 is 13 amino acids long. Trimming shortened V by 8 bases and J by 4 bases, and 14 bases separated the two germline ends. Germline V gives CDR1 LNHDA, CDR2 SQIVND (reference sequence). The PCR had 60 Vbeta and 13 Jbeta primers. Libraries were prepared by immunoSEQ multiplex PCR; TCRdb keeps only in-frame clonotypes and omits some of them. The sample carries about 200,000 clones, 65% to 85% recorded once. Points on this clone: Its antigen is still unknown.

This receptor was obtained from a boy between 2 and 15 years old in good health and CMV-seronegative. V gene TRBV19 combines with J gene TRBJ1-1; no reliable D call. The sequenced material came from PBMCs. The CDR3 DNA reads as TGTGCCAGTGCGATGTCGCGTGGCACTGAAGCTTTCTTT. The encoded protein is CASAMSRGTEAFF.